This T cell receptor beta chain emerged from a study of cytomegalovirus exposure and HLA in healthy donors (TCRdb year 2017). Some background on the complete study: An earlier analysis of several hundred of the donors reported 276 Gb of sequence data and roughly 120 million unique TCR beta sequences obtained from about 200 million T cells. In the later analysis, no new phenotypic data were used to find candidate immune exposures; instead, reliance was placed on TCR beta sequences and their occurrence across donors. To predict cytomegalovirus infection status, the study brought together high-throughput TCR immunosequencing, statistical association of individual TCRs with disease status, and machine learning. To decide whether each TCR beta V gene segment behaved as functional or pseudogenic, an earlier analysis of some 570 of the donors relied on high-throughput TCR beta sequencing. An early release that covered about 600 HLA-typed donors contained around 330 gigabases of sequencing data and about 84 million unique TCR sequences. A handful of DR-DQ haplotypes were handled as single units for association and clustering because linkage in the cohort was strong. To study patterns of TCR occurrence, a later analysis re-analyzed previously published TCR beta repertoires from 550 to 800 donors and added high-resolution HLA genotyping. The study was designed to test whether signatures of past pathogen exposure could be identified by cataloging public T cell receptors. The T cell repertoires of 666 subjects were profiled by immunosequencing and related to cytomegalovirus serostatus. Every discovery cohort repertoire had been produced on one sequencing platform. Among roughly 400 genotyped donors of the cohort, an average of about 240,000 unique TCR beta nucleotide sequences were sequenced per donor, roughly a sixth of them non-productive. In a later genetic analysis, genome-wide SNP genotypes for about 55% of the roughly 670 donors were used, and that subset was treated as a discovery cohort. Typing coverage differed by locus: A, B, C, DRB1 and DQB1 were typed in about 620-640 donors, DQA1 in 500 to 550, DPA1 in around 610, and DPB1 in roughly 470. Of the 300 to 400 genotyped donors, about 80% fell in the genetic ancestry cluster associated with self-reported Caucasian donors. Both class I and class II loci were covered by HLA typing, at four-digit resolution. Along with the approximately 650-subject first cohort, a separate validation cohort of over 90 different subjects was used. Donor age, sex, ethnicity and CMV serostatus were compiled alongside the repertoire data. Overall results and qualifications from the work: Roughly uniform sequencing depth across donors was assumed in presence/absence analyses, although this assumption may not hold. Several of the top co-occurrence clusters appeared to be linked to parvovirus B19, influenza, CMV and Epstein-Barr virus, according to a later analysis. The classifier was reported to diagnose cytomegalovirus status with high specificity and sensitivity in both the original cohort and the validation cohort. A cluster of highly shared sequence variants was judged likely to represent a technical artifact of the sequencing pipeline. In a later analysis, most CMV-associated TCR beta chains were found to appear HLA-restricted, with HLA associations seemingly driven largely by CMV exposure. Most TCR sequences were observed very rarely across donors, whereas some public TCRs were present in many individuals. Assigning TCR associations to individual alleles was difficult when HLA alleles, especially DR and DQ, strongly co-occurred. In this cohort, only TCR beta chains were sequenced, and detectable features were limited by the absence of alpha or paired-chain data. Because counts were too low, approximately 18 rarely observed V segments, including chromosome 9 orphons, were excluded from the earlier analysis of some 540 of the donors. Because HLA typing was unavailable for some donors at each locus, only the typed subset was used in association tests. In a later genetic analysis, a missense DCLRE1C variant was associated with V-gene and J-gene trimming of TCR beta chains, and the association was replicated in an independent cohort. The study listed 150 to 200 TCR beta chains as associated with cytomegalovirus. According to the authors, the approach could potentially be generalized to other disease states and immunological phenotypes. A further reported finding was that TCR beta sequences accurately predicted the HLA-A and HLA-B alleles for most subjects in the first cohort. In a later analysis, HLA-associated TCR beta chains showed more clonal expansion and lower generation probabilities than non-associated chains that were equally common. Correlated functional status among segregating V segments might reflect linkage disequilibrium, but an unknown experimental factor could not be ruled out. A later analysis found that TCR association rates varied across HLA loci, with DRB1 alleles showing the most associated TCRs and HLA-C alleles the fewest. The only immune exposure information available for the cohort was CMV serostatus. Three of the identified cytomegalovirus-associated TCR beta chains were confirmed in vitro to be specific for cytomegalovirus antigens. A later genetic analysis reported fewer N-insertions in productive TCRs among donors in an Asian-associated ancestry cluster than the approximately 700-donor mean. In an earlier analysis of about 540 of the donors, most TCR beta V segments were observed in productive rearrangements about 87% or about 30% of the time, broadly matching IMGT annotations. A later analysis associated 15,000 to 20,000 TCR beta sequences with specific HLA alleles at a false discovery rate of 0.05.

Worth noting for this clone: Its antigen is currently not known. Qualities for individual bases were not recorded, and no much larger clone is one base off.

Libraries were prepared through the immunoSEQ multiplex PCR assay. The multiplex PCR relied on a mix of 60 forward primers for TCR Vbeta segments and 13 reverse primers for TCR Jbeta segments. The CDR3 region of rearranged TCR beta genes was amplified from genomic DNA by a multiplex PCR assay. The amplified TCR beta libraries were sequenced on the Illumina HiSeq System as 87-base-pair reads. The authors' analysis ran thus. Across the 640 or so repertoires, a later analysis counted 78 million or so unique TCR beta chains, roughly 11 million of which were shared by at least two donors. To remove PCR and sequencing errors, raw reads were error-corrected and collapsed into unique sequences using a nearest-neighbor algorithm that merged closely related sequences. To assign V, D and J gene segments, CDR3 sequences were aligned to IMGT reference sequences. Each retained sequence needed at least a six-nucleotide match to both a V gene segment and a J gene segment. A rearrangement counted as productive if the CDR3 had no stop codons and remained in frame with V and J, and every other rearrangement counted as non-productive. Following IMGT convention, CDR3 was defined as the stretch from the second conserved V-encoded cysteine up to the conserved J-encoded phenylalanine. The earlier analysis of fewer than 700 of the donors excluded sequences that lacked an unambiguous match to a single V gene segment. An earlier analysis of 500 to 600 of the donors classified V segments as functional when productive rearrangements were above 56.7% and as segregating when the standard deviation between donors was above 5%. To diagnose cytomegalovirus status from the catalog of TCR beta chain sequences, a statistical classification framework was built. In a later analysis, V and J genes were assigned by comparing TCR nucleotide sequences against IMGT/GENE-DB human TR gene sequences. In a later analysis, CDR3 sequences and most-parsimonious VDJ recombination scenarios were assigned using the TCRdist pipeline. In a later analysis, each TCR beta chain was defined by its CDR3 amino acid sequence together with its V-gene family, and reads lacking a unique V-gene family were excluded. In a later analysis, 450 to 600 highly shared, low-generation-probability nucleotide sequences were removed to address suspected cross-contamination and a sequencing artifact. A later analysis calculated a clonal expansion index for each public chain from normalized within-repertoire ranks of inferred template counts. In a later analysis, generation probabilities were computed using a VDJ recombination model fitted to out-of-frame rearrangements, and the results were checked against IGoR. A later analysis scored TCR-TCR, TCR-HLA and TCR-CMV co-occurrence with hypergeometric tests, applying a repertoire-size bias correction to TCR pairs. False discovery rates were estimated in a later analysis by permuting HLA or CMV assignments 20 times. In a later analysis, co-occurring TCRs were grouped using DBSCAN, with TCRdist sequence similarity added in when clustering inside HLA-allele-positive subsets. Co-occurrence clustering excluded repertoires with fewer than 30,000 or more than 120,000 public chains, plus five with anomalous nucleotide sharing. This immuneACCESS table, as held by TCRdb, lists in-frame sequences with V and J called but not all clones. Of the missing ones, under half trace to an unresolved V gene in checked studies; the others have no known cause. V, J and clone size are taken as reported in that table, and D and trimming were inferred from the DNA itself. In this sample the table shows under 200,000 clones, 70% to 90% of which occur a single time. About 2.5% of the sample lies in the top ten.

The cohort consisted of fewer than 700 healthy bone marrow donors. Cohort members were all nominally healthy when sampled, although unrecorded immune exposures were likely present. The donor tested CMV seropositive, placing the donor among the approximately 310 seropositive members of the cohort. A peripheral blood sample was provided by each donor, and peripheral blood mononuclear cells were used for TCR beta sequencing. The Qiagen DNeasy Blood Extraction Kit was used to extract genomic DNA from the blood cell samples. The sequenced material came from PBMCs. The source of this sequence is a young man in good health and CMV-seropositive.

The CDR3 protein is CASTSGRADTQYF. At the DNA level, the sequence is TGTGCCAGCACTAGCGGGAGGGCGGATACGCAGTATTTT. The chain links TRBV2 with TRBJ2-3, and 12 junctional nucleotides match TRBD2. Via the germline V gene, CDR1 is SNHLY and CDR2 FYNNEI. Trimming removed 7 bases from V and 6 bases from J; the gene matches leave 2 bases unexplained. Including cysteine and phenylalanine, the CDR3 has 13 amino acids. Only the CDR3 portion is preserved as DNA: 39 bases, with reading frame beginning at the first base.